The clone carrying this T cell receptor beta chain has ten or more counts. Its antigen is still unknown. cDNA carried unique molecular identifiers, and a universal primer site was added by template switching. TCRdb fed the 5' RACE reads into MiXCR, producing one record per CDR3 protein. This sample has 250,000 to 300,000 distinct CDR3 sequences, with around 8.3% found just once. With no exceptions, donors were healthy Caucasians. The data derive from a study of identical twins. Broader study findings: Donors were not followed over many years; analysis was cross-sectional.

These same data were also listed under a study on yellow fever vaccine responses in identical twins.

Input material: CD8+ T cells sorted from blood. This TCR came from a woman younger than 30 in good health.

CDR3 residues: CSVGWGQGKGNTEAFF. CDR3 DNA sequence: TGCAGCGTGGGATGGGGACAGGGTAAAGGGAATACTGAAGCTTTCTTT. The rearrangement uses TRBV29-1 and TRBJ1-1, with 9 nucleotides matching TRBD1. The CDR3 has 16 residues. The V gene end was trimmed by 6 bases and the J gene end by 5 bases; junction bases not matched to a gene: 16. Germline V CDR1 and CDR2: SQVTM, ANQGSEA.